A single sample gave rise to the 19 T cell receptor beta chains below, sequenced in a study of identical twins. TCRdb reanalysed the 5' RACE reads using MiXCR and keeps one entry per CDR3 protein. Of 540,000 or so distinct CDR3 sequences in the sample, about 20% were seen once. The sample was also linked to a second study, of yellow fever vaccine responses in identical twins.

Sequenced input: CD4+ T cells sorted from blood. The receptors originated from a woman younger than 35 in good health.

The chain employs TRBV10-1 and TRBJ2-5, with TRBD1 identical over 12 bases. Trimming took 2 bases from V and 5 from J; bases not matched to a gene: 3. Germline V gives CDR1 WNHNN, CDR2 SYGVQD (reference sequence). This CDR3 comprises 15 residues. The DNA of the CDR3 is TGCGCCAGCAGTGAGCCCGGGACAGGGGGCGAGACCCAGTACTTC. This encodes CASSEPGTGGETQYF.

This clonotype has more than one count but fewer than ten. V is TRBV4-1 and J is TRBJ2-1, with D tentatively TRBD1 (6 bases). V dropped 2 bases and J dropped 12 bases, with 14 bases sitting between them. Germline V gene lookup returns CDR1 MGHRA and CDR2 YSYEKL. This CDR3 is 13 amino acids long. CDR3 coding DNA: TGCGCCAGCAGCCAACTCGGACAGAGTGGGCAGTTCTTC. Protein: CASSQLGQSGQFF.

This clonotype was found a few times. The rearrangement joins TRBV19 to TRBJ2-1, with a possible D match to TRBD2 (6 bases). Trimming took 3 bases from V and 5 from J, leaving 17 bases between them. Germline CDR1 reads LNHDA; CDR2 reads SQIVND (reference sequence). The CDR3 extends over 16 amino acids. The CDR3 DNA reads TGTGCCAGTAGTATCAATACATATAGCGGCCACAATGAGCAGTTCTTC. It codes for CASSINTYSGHNEQFF.

The J gene is TRBJ2-3, the V gene TRBV24-1; TRBD2 matches 8 bases. CDR1 is KGHDR and CDR2 is SFDVKD in the germline V gene. The length of the CDR3 is 15 residues. J gave up 5 bases and V 5 bases, and 8 bases lay outside the gene matches. This chain's CDR3 is CATSVRAGVLDTQYF. The CDR3 DNA follows: TGTGCCACCAGTGTCCGAGCGGGAGTGTTAGATACGCAGTATTTT.

In this sample, this clonotype turned up a few times. The V and J genes are TRBV29-1 and TRBJ2-5; no clear D gene. The CDR3 totals 12 residues. Germline-derived CDR1 and CDR2 are SQVTM and ANQGSEA. V was cut by 7 bases and J by 1 base, with 10 bases left in between. CDR3 DNA: TGCAGCGGACGACCCCCCCAAGAGACCCAGTACTTC. It is translated as CSGRPPQETQYF. Complete variable domain (other parts from reference TRBV29-1 and TRBJ2-5): SAVISQKPSRDICQRGTSLTIQCQVDSQVTMMFWYRQQPGQSLTLIATANQGSEATYESGFVIDKFPISRPNLTFSTLTVSNMSPEDSSIYLCSGRPPQETQYFGPGTRLLVL.

The chain combines TRBV20-1 with TRBJ2-3; 12 bases are shared with TRBD2. The V gene's germline CDR1 is DFQATT and CDR2 SNEGSKA (reference sequence). This CDR3 is built from 15 residues. V was pared by 5 bases and J by 3 bases, with 6 bases of the junction left unmatched. CDR3 sequence (DNA): TGCAGTGCTTCTAGCGGGAGGGCGGGGACAGATACGCAGTATTTT. Protein: CSASSGRAGTDTQYF.

This chain connects TRBV9 to TRBJ1-6; the D gene is possibly TRBD1 (6 bases). Germline V gene lookup returns CDR1 SGDLS and CDR2 YYNGEE. This CDR3 is built from 14 residues. Trimming pared 0 bases from V and 7 bases from J, leaving 8 bases between. The CDR3 spells CASSVEGGNSPLHF. As DNA, the CDR3 is TGTGCCAGCAGCGTAGAAGGGGGGAATTCACCCCTCCACTTT.

The V call is TRBV20-1, the J call TRBJ2-3, with 15 positions matching TRBD2. From germline, CDR1 is DFQATT and CDR2 SNEGSKA (reference sequence). The length of the CDR3 is 16 residues. Unmatched junction bases numbered 8, after V lost 6 bases and J lost 4 bases. As DNA, the CDR3 is TGCAGTGCGCCAGGACTAGCGGGGGGGCTCTCAGATACGCAGTATTTT. It encodes CSAPGLAGGLSDTQYF.

This clonotype was counted between two and nine times. The V gene is TRBV5-4, the J gene TRBJ2-1; a weak D match, TRBD2 (9 bases). Germline V CDR1 and CDR2: SGHNT, YYREEE (reference sequence). The CDR3 has 19 residues. Between the trimmed V and J ends, which lost 3 bases and 4 bases, there was a span of 26 bases. CDR3 sequence: CASSSDRGGPSGTYNEQFF. The CDR3 DNA reads as TGTGCCAGCAGCTCCGACAGGGGAGGGCCTAGCGGGACTTACAATGAGCAGTTCTTC.

The chain recombines TRBV4-1 with TRBJ2-1; 10 bases are a match to TRBD2. CDR1 and CDR2 (germline): MGHRA, YSYEKL. J lost 9 bases, V lost 1 base, and 6 bases had no gene match. This CDR3 comprises 15 residues. CDR3 in DNA: TGCGCCAGCAGCCAAGTAGCGGGGGGAGCGGGTGAGCAGTTCTTC. Amino acids: CASSQVAGGAGEQFF.

This rearrangement joins TRBV20-1 to TRBJ2-3; TRBD2 matches at 12 bases. V dropped 6 bases and J dropped 4; count of bases not matched to a gene: 5. This CDR3 has 14 residues. Looked up from germline, CDR1 is DFQATT and CDR2 is SNEGSKA (reference sequence). The CDR3 region is CSAALAGGPDTQYF. The CDR3 DNA is TGCAGTGCCGCACTAGCGGGGGGCCCAGATACGCAGTATTTT.

The chain employs TRBV20-1 and TRBJ2-7, with D maybe TRBD1 (5 bases). Germline V gene lookup returns CDR1 DFQATT and CDR2 SNEGSKA (reference sequence). V was shortened by 0 bases and J by 4 bases, with 10 bases between the two germline ends. The CDR3 length is 13 residues. The CDR3 nucleotides are TGCAGTGCTAGAGATCCGACAGAGTACGAGCAGTACGTC. The encoded protein is CSARDPTEYEQYV.

This clonotype has only a few counts. The rearrangement links TRBV20-1 to TRBJ1-1, with a tentative D call TRBD1 (6 bases). The CDR3 totals 13 residues. Germline values: CDR1 DFQATT, CDR2 SNEGSKA (reference sequence). Trimming shortened V by 2 bases and J by 2 bases, and 9 bases separated the two germline ends. CDR3 amino acids: CSARNRANTEAFF. Here the CDR3 DNA reads TGCAGTGCTAGAAACAGGGCTAACACTGAAGCTTTCTTT.

This clonotype was detected only a few times. The chain couples TRBV7-9 to TRBJ2-6, with a tentative D call TRBD2 (5 bases). The CDR3 totals 17 residues. Trimming took off 5 bases at V and 1 base at J, with 15 bases between the two ends. Germline V gene sequence: CDR1 SEHNR, CDR2 FQNEAQ (reference sequence). The CDR3 spells CASSPLTGISGANVLTF. CDR3 DNA: TGTGCCAGCAGCCCTCTGACCGGGATTTCTGGGGCCAACGTCCTGACTTTC.

This clonotype occurred a few times. The rearrangement links TRBV3-1 to TRBJ1-2, with D unclear. Germline V gene lookup returns CDR1 LGHDT and CDR2 YNNKEL (reference sequence). The CDR3 is 14 amino acids. Trimming removed 1 base at V and 4 bases at J, with 10 bases between. Here the CDR3 DNA reads TGTGCCAGCAGCCAAGGTCGGACGCTCTATGGCTACACCTTC. Its translation is CASSQGRTLYGYTF.

This clonotype was observed a few times. The chain is built from TRBV15 and TRBJ2-2, with D perhaps being TRBD1 or TRBD2 (5 bases each). Germline V gene lookup returns CDR1 LNHNV and CDR2 YYDKDF (reference sequence). This CDR3 is built from 16 residues. V shed 0 bases and J shed 2 bases, with 10 bases lying between them. CDR3 residues: CATSRDRGPNTGELFF. CDR3 bases: TGTGCCACCAGCAGAGATAGGGGACCAAACACCGGGGAGCTGTTTTTT. Combining the CDR3 with reference TRBV15 and TRBJ2-2 gives the whole variable domain DAMVIQNPRYQVTQFGKPVTLSCSQTLNHNVMYWYQQKSSQAPKLLFHYYDKDFNNEADTPDNFQSRRPNTSFCFLDIRSPGLGDTAMYLCATSRDRGPNTGELFFGEGSRLTVL.

V is TRBV10-3 and J is TRBJ1-1; D call uncertain. V was pared by 4 bases and J by 5 bases, with 8 bases between. The CDR3 covers 12 residues. Germline values: CDR1 ENHRY, CDR2 SYGVKD. CDR3 DNA sequence: TGTGCCATCAGTGGATCGGTGACTGAAGCTTTCTTT. Translated, it gives CAISGSVTEAFF.

This clonotype occurred a few times. V usage is TRBV18 and J usage is TRBJ1-1; no firm D call. From germline, CDR1 is KGHSH and CDR2 LQKENI. With 0 bases removed from V and 0 bases from J, the gap between germline ends came to 8 bases. This CDR3 spans 15 amino acids. CDR3 nucleotide sequence: TGTGCCAGCTCACCACCGGGCGCTTTGAACACTGAAGCTTTCTTT. This translates into CASSPPGALNTEAFF.

The CDR3 DNA sequence: TGTGCCAGCAGCATTAGCGGGACTTACTACGAGCAGTACTTC. It encodes CASSISGTYYEQYF. The chain links TRBV28 to TRBJ2-7; TRBD2 matches at 8 bases. Germline loops: CDR1 MDHEN, CDR2 SYDVKM. The CDR3 has 14 residues. V was clipped by 6 bases and J by 3 bases; unmatched bases: 7.